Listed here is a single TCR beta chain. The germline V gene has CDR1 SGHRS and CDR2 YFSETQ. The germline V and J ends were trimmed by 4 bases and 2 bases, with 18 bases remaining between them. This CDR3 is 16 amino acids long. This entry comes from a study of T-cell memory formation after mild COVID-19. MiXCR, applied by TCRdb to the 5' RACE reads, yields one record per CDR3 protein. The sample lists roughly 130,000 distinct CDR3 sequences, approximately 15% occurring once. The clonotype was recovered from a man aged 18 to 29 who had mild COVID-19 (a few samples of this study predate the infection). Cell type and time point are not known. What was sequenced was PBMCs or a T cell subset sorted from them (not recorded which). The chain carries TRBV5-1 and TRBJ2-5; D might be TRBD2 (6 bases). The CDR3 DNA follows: TGCGCCAGCAGCGCGGGACCTACGGTGGGGCAAGAGACCCAGTACTTC. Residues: CASSAGPTVGQETQYF.